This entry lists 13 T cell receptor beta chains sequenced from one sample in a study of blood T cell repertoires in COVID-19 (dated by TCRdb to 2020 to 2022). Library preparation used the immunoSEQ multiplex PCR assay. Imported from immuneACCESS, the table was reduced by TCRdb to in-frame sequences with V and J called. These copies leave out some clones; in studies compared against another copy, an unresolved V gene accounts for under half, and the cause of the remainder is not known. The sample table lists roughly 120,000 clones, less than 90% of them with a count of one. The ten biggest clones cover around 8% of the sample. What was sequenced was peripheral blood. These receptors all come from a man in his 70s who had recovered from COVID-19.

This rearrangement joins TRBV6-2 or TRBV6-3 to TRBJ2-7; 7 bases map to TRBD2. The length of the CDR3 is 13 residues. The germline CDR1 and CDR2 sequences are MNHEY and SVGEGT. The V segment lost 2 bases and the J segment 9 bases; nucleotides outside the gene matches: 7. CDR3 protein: CASSYDAGVWQYF. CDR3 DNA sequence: TGTGCCAGCAGTTACGACGCGGGAGTCTGGCAGTACTTC.

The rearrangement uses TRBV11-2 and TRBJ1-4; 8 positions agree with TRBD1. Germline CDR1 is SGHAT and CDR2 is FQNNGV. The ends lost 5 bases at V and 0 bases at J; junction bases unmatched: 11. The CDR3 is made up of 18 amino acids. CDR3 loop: CASSPRTGKAATNEKLFF. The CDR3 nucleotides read TGTGCCAGCAGCCCGCGGACAGGGAAGGCGGCAACTAATGAAAAACTGTTTTTT.

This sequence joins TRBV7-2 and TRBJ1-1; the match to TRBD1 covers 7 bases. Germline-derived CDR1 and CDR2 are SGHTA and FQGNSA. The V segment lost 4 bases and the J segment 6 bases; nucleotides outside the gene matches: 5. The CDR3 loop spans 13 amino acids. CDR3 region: CASSSRQGAEAFF. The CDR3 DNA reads TGTGCCAGCAGCTCGAGACAGGGTGCTGAAGCTTTCTTT.

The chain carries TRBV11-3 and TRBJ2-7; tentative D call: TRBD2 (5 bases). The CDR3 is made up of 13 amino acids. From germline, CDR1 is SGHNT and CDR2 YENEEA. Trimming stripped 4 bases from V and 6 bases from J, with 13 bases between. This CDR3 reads CASSYGEFSEQYF. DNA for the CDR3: TGTGCCAGCAGCTACGGGGAGTTCTCCGAGCAGTACTTC.

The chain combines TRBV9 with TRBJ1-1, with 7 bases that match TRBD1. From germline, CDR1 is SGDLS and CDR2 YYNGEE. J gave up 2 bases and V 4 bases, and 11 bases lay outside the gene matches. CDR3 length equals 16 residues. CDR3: CASSPTFRGLNTEAFF. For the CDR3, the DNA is TGTGCCAGCAGCCCCACATTTAGGGGGCTTAACACTGAAGCTTTCTTT.

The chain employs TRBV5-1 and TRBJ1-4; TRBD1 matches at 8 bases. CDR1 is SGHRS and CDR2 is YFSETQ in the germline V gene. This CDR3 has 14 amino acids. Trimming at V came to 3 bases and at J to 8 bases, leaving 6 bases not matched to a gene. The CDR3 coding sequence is TGCGCCAGCAGCTACAGGGGGTTGGGGGAAAAACTGTTTTTT. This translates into CASSYRGLGEKLFF.

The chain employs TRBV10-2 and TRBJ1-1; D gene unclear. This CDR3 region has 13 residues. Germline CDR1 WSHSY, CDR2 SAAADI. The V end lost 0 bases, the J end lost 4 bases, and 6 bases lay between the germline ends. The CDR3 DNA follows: TGCGCCAGCAGTGAGTCGACGGGCACTGAAGCTTTCTTT. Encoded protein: CASSESTGTEAFF.

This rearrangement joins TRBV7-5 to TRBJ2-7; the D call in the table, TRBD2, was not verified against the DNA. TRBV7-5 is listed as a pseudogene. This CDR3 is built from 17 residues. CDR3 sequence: CVRSLDYRDYPSYEQYF. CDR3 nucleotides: TGTGTCAGAAGCTTAGACTACCGGGACTACCCCTCCTACGAGCAGTACTTC.

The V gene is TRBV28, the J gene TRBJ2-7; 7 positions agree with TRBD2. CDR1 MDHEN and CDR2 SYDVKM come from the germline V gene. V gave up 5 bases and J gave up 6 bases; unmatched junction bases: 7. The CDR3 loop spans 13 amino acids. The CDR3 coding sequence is TGTGCCAGCAGTCCCGGGACTACCCTCGAGCAGTACTTC. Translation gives CASSPGTTLEQYF.

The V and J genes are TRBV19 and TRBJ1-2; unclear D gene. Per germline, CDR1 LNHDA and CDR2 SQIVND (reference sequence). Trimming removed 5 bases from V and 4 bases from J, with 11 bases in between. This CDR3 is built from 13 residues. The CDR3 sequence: CASSSPTLYGYTF. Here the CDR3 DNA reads TGTGCCAGTAGTTCACCGACTCTCTATGGCTACACCTTC.

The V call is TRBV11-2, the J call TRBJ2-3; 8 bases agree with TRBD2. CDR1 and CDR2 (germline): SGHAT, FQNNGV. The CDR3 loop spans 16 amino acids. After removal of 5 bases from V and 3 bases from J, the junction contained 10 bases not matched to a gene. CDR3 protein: CASSPIAGRGTDTQYF. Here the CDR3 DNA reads TGTGCCAGCAGCCCTATAGCGGGACGGGGGACAGATACGCAGTATTTT.

This CDR3 is CATTRLGQGGNSNQPQHF. As DNA, the CDR3 is TGTGCCACCACTAGGCTAGGACAGGGGGGAAATAGCAATCAGCCCCAGCATTTT. This chain links TRBV24-1 with TRBJ1-5; the match to TRBD1 covers 10 bases. CDR1 KGHDR and CDR2 SFDVKD come from the germline V gene. CDR3 length: 18 amino acids. The V segment lost 8 bases and the J segment 0 bases; nucleotides outside the gene matches: 12.

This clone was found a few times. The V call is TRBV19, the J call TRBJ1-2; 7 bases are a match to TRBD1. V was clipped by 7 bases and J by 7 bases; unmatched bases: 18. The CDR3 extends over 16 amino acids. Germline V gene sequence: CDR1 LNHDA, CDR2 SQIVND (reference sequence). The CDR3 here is CASTLGSTGNILGYTF. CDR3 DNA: TGTGCCAGTACCCTAGGTTCGACAGGGAATATCCTTGGCTACACCTTC. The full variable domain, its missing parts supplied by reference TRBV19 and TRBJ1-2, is DGGITQSPKYLFRKEGQNVTLSCEQNLNHDAMYWYRQDPGQGLRLIYYSQIVNDFQKGDIAEGYSVSREKKESFPLTVTSAQKNPTAFYLCASTLGSTGNILGYTFGSGTRLTVV.